The 23 T cell receptor beta chains presented below share a single source sample, sequenced in a study of spatial heterogeneity in lung cancer. Time point indicated: sample taken at primary tumor resection. Frozen PBMC, nontumor lung or tumor provided whole RNA, which was sequenced unsorted. TCRdb reanalysed the 5' RACE reads using MiXCR and keeps one entry per CDR3 protein. The data contain approximately 81,000 distinct CDR3 sequences, around an eighth of them singletons. This material consisted of PBMCs, taken at surgery. The receptor source for this set is a male donor with early-stage non-small cell lung cancer.

Only a few counts were recorded for this clonotype. At one end, the junction sequence differs from germline, possibly due to a read error. V and J are TRBV5-1 and TRBJ2-1, with 11 bases that match TRBD2. CDR1 and CDR2 (germline): SGHRS, YFSETQ. This CDR3 comprises 15 residues. The CDR3 sequence is CASSLDQLAGEEGIF. For the CDR3, the DNA is TGCGCCAGCAGCTTGGATCAACTAGCGGGAGAGGAGGGGATCTTC.

This clonotype has only a few counts. J is TRBJ1-1 and V is TRBV25-1; perhaps TRBD1 as D (5 bases). V was trimmed by 9 bases and J by 1 base, leaving 15 bases between them. This CDR3 region has 14 residues. The germline V gene has CDR1 MGHDK and CDR2 SYGVNS. CDR3 nucleotide sequence: TGTGCCAGTGCGAGGGGTCTCGGGAACACTGAAGCTTTCTTT. It is translated as CASARGLGNTEAFF.

The chain joins TRBV20-1 to TRBJ1-5; D not certain. This CDR3 comprises 13 residues. CDR1 and CDR2 (germline): DFQATT, SNEGSKA (reference sequence). CDR3 sequence (DNA): TGCAGCGTCGGGCTCCTAAGCAATCAGCCCCAGCATTTT. This encodes CSVGLLSNQPQHF.

This clonotype was detected many times. The rearrangement uses TRBV3-1 and TRBJ1-1, with no clear D. The CDR3 is 17 amino acids. Trimming shortened V by 1 base and J by 7 bases, and 22 bases separated the two germline ends. CDR1 is LGHDT, CDR2 YNNKEL, per germline (reference sequence). The CDR3 region has the DNA TGTGCCAGCAGCCAAGGCGTGGGAGGGTGGAGATGGGGTGAAGCTTTCTTT. Residues: CASSQGVGGWRWGEAFF.

This clonotype was seen a handful of times. The CDR3: CASSAPSGLETQYF. CDR3 sequence (DNA): TGTGCCAGCAGTGCGCCTTCTGGGCTCGAGACCCAGTACTTC. The genes are TRBV6-1 and TRBJ2-5; D call uncertain. The V end lost 4 bases, the J end lost 5 bases, and 14 bases lay between the germline ends. Germline values: CDR1 MNHNS, CDR2 SASEGT. There are 14 residues in the CDR3.

This clonotype showed up just a few times. This chain links TRBV6-4 with TRBJ1-2; D possibly corresponds to TRBD1 (6 bases). From germline, CDR1 is MRHNA and CDR2 SNTAGT. The CDR3 consists of 14 residues. V was shortened by 3 bases and J by 4 bases, with 12 bases between the two germline ends. The CDR3 here is CASSEGPGVYGYTF. The CDR3 DNA reads TGTGCCAGCAGTGAAGGACCAGGGGTCTATGGCTACACCTTC.

This clonotype was picked up a small number of times. The chain links TRBV20-1 to TRBJ2-2; a weak D match, TRBD2 (6 bases). This CDR3 is 17 amino acids long. Per the germline V gene, CDR1 is DFQATT and CDR2 is SNEGSKA (reference sequence). Between the trimmed V and J ends, which lost 5 bases and 5 bases, there was a span of 24 bases. The chain's CDR3 is CSASTTLGGGITGELFF. CDR3 DNA: TGCAGTGCTTCTACAACCTTGGGTGGGGGGATAACCGGGGAGCTGTTTTTT.

This clonotype was detected only a few times. This chain connects TRBV5-1 to TRBJ2-7; 7 bases are shared with TRBD1. Per the germline V gene, CDR1 is SGHRS and CDR2 is YFSETQ. V was pared by 3 bases and J by 3 bases, with 15 bases of the junction left unmatched. The CDR3 covers 17 residues. DNA of the CDR3: TGCGCCAGCAGCTCCCGACAGGGACCCTCAGCAATCTACGAGCAGTACTTC. Residues: CASSSRQGPSAIYEQYF.

This clonotype was counted at least ten times. V and J are TRBV28 and TRBJ1-5, with 7 nucleotides matching TRBD1. With V trimmed by 8 bases and J by 6 bases, 10 bases remained unmatched. The germline V gene encodes CDR1 MDHEN and CDR2 SYDVKM. This CDR3 is built from 14 residues. The CDR3 region has the DNA TGTGCCAGCGGACTTACAGGGGCAGGTCAGCCCCAGCATTTT. This codes for CASGLTGAGQPQHF. Full variable domain (missing parts from reference TRBV28 and TRBJ1-5): DVKVTQSSRYLVKRTGEKVFLECVQDMDHENMFWYRQDPGLGLRLIYFSYDVKMKEKGDIPEGYSVSREKKERFSLILESASTNQTSMYLCASGLTGAGQPQHFGDGTRLSIL.

This clonotype has at least ten counts. V gene TRBV6-5 combines with J gene TRBJ2-1, with 10 bases that match TRBD2. Per the germline V gene, CDR1 is MNHEY and CDR2 is SVGAGI. J lost 3 bases, V lost 6 bases, and 5 bases had no gene match. The length of the CDR3 is 15 residues. CDR3 sequence reads: CASRRSSGSYNEQFF. CDR3 coding DNA: TGTGCCAGCAGACGGTCTAGCGGGAGCTACAATGAGCAGTTCTTC.

This clonotype was detected a few times. The chain carries TRBV5-5 and TRBJ2-2, with D hard to call. Germline CDR1 SGHKS, CDR2 YYEKEE (reference sequence). The length of the CDR3 is 16 residues. V lost 2 bases and J 4 bases, leaving 15 bases between the germline ends. DNA of the CDR3: TGTGCCAGCAGCTTCGGGTCTGTTTCGGGCACCGGGGAGCTGTTTTTT. It yields the protein CASSFGSVSGTGELFF. The full variable domain, its missing parts supplied by reference TRBV5-5 and TRBJ2-2, is DAGVTQSPTHLIKTRGQQVTLRCSPISGHKSVSWYQQVLGQGPQFIFQYYEKEERGRGNFPDRFSARQFPNYSSELNVNALLLGDSALYLCASSFGSVSGTGELFFGEGSRLTVL.

The chain couples TRBV5-8 to TRBJ1-2; tentative D call: TRBD1 (6 bases). V was clipped by 2 bases and J by 8 bases, with 31 bases between them. The CDR3 length is 19 residues. CDR1 is SGHTS, CDR2 YDEGEE, per germline. The CDR3 here is CASSFSFAYRDREARGYTF. The CDR3 DNA reads TGTGCCAGCAGCTTCAGCTTTGCGTACAGGGACCGAGAAGCGCGCGGCTACACCTTC.

This clonotype has ten or more counts. This sequence joins TRBV7-3 and TRBJ1-4; no reliable D call. The CDR3 sequence is 13 residues long. CDR1 is SGHTA, CDR2 FQGTGA, per germline. Trimming cost V 1 base and J 5 bases, with 5 bases left between them. The CDR3 is CASSLSPNEKLFF. CDR3 coding DNA: TGTGCCAGCAGCTTAAGCCCGAATGAAAAACTGTTTTTT.

In this sample, this clonotype turned up a few times. The rearrangement joins TRBV3-1 to TRBJ1-5, with no clear D. The V end lost 0 bases, the J end lost 10 bases, and 10 bases lay between the germline ends. The germline V gene encodes CDR1 LGHDT and CDR2 YNNKEL (reference sequence). The CDR3 is 13 amino acids. The CDR3 region has the DNA TGTGCCAGCAGCCAAGATCTGGCGGGCCCCCAGCATTTT. Translating gives CASSQDLAGPQHF.

This clonotype occurred many times. The V call is TRBV6-2 or TRBV6-3, the J call TRBJ1-1; TRBD1 is a possible D gene (6 bases). Germline lookup yields CDR1 MNHEY and CDR2 SVGEGT. V shed 2 bases and J shed 0 bases, with 16 bases lying between them. This CDR3 is 17 amino acids long. The CDR3 loop reads CASSYRADSLMNTEAFF. CDR3 nucleotides: TGTGCCAGCAGTTACCGAGCGGACAGTTTAATGAACACTGAAGCTTTCTTT.

In regard to this clonotype: Germline is not matched at one junction end, which may reflect a read error. The chain has TRBV28 and TRBJ1-2, with TRBD1 identical over 7 bases. Germline lookup yields CDR1 MDHEN and CDR2 SYDVKM. The CDR3 has 13 residues. The CDR3 nucleotides are TGTGTCAGCACCCTGACAGGGAACTATGGCTACACCTTC. Translating gives CVSTLTGNYGYTF.

This clonotype has more than one count but fewer than ten. The chain employs TRBV3-1 and TRBJ2-7; 8 bases are shared with TRBD2. After removal of 5 bases from V and 5 bases from J, the junction contained 5 bases not matched to a gene. The CDR3 spans 13 residues. Per the germline V gene, CDR1 is LGHDT and CDR2 is YNNKEL (reference sequence). CDR3 coding DNA: TGTGCCAGCAGCGGTAGCGGGATTAACGAGCAGTACTTC. Protein sequence: CASSGSGINEQYF.

This clonotype was found a few times. This chain joins TRBV15 and TRBJ2-7; D uncertain. The CDR3 sequence is 15 residues long. Germline lookup yields CDR1 LNHNV and CDR2 YYDKDF (reference sequence). V was trimmed by 0 bases and J by 5 bases, leaving 14 bases between them. The CDR3 DNA reads as TGTGCCACCAGCAGAGATGGGGAAGGGTTAGACGAGCAGTACTTC. Translated: CATSRDGEGLDEQYF.

The chain recombines TRBV29-1 with TRBJ2-5; TRBD1 matches 9 bases. V lost 4 bases and J lost 4; bases outside the gene matches: 7. The CDR3 runs 14 residues. Germline CDR1 is SQVTM and CDR2 is ANQGSEA. This CDR3 is CSVGLIQGAETQYF. DNA of the CDR3: TGCAGCGTTGGGTTGATACAGGGGGCAGAGACCCAGTACTTC.

The sample holds many counts of this clonotype. The chain has TRBV20-1 and TRBJ2-3; D may be TRBD1 (5 bases). This CDR3 is 13 amino acids long. Germline CDR1 reads DFQATT; CDR2 reads SNEGSKA (reference sequence). Trimming removed 6 bases at V and 4 bases at J, with 14 bases between. CDR3 sequence reads: CSAVDMLADTQYF. CDR3 nucleotides: TGCAGTGCCGTGGACATGCTGGCAGATACGCAGTATTTT.

The rearrangement joins TRBV7-2 to TRBJ1-5, with 11 nucleotides matching TRBD1. J was trimmed by 6 bases and V by 1 base; bases with no gene match: 2. CDR1 is SGHTA and CDR2 is FQGNSA in the germline V gene. The CDR3 runs to 15 residues. The chain's CDR3 is CASSLGTGGTQPQHF. CDR3 nucleotides: TGTGCCAGCAGCTTAGGGACAGGGGGCACTCAGCCCCAGCATTTT.

This sequence joins TRBV29-1 and TRBJ2-4, with TRBD1 matching 11 bases. The CDR3 runs 14 residues. V was clipped by 5 bases and J by 7 bases; unmatched bases: 7. Germline values: CDR1 SQVTM, CDR2 ANQGSEA. CDR3: CSVLYRDRGNIQYF. The CDR3 nucleotides read TGCAGCGTTCTTTACCGGGACAGGGGGAACATTCAGTACTTC.

In DNA, the CDR3 is TGTGCCAGCAGTGAGGACGAAAGCACAGATACGCAGTATTTT. Amino acid sequence: CASSEDESTDTQYF. The chain couples TRBV6-2 or TRBV6-3 to TRBJ2-3, with D unclear. In germline, CDR1 is MNHEY, CDR2 SVGEGT. This CDR3 has 14 residues. V was shortened by 5 bases and J by 0 bases, with 9 bases between the two germline ends.